The entry below describes one T cell receptor beta chain. The target antigen is unknown. This sample is part of a study of CD8 T cells in ankylosing spondylitis. Study outcomes and limitations: Within peripheral blood, clones linked to disease were CD8+ and relatively rare. Typical of ankylosing spondylitis blood, it appeared, was a TCR beta motif of fewer than ten highly homologous variants. Disease-linked clones reportedly concentrated significantly in matched ankylosing spondylitis synovial fluid.

Germline V gives CDR1 KGHDR, CDR2 SFDVKD. Trimming took 5 bases from V and 1 from J, leaving 10 bases between them. The CDR3 loop spans 14 amino acids. Quantitative 5'-RACE was performed with molecular barcodes, and it yielded the TCR beta libraries. One entry per CDR3 protein, called by TCRdb with MiXCR from the 5' RACE reads. This table has about 390,000 distinct CDR3 sequences, about 20% appearing once. V usage is TRBV24-1 and J usage is TRBJ1-2; D call uncertain. Sample: blood, either unsorted or a sorted T cell fraction (not recorded which). The receptor's source is a male donor with ankylosing spondylitis. The CDR3 loop is CATSGSADNYGYTF. The DNA for the CDR3 is TGTGCCACCAGTGGTTCGGCGGATAACTATGGCTACACCTTC.